This is a list of T cell receptor beta chains from one sample in a study of blood T cells in healthy people across ages. A single record per CDR3 protein comes from TCRdb applying MiXCR to the 5' RACE reads. This table has around 2 million distinct CDR3 sequences, approximately 40% appearing once. The sample consisted of blood. The origin of the receptors is a human donor in good health. The CDR3 runs from the conserved cysteine through the conserved F or W. The D gene is left open where the match is weak. The size of a clone is reported for some rows only, either as once, few or many, or as a class for expanded clones.

J gene	clone size	D gene	V gene	CDR3 DNA	CDR3 protein
TRBJ2-3	-	-	TRBV4-2	TGTGCCAGCAGCCAAGGAAGTGGGTTGGGGGATACGCAGTATTTT	CASSQGSGLGDTQYF
TRBJ2-1	-	TRBD2	TRBV7-2	TGTGCCAGCAGCTTCAGCGGGGGGGCTGGTGAGCAGTTCTTC	CASSFSGGAGEQFF
TRBJ2-7	-	-	TRBV9	TGTGCCAGCAGCGTAGCCCCCAGCGATACCTACGAGCAGTACTTC	CASSVAPSDTYEQYF
TRBJ2-5	few	-	TRBV4-3	TGCGCCAGCAGCCACTCCCTAGCGAGGGGTGAGACCCAGTACTTC	CASSHSLARGETQYF
TRBJ1-2	-	-	TRBV28	TGTGCCAGCAGCACTGGCGCACCACGGGGCTACACCTTC	CASSTGAPRGYTF
TRBJ2-5	-	-	TRBV4-2	TGTGCCAGCAGCCAAGAAGGCCCACAAAATCGGTACTTC	CASSQEGPQNRYF
TRBJ2-1	-	-	TRBV20-1	TGCAGTGCTAGTTCGAGGTGGGGTGATGAGCAGTTCTTC	CSASSRWGDEQFF
TRBJ2-5	-	TRBD2	TRBV11-2	TGTGCCAGCAGCTTCAGGACTAGCGTAGAGACCCAGTACTTC	CASSFRTSVETQYF
TRBJ2-5	few	-	TRBV20-1	TGCAGTGCTAGAGATCGGGGCCCCCAAGAGACCCAGTACTTC	CSARDRGPQETQYF
TRBJ2-1	-	TRBD2	TRBV7-6	TGTGCCAGCAGTGTGCGGGGGGGAATCAATGGGCAGTTCTTC	CASSVRGGINGQFF
TRBJ1-2	-	-	TRBV7-2	TGTGCCAGCAGCTTAGCGGGGAGGGCTGGTGGCTACACCTTC	CASSLAGRAGGYTF
TRBJ1-1	-	-	TRBV7-2	TGTGCCAGCAGCTCTTACTTTAACACTGAAGCTTTCTTT	CASSSYFNTEAFF
TRBJ1-1	few	-	TRBV11-2	TGTGCCAGCAGCACCGGGACCTCGAGCACTGAAGCTTTCTTT	CASSTGTSSTEAFF
TRBJ1-2	-	-	TRBV20-1	TGCAGTGCCCGAGACAGTTCCGCCCTGGGGGGCTACACCTTC	CSARDSSALGGYTF
TRBJ2-1	many	-	TRBV7-2	TGTGCCAGCAGCCTCTCGTTTGGCAATGAGCAGTTCTTC	CASSLSFGNEQFF
TRBJ2-3	-	TRBD1	TRBV12-3/TRBV12-4	TGTGCCAGCAAGCCCCGGGACAGGGTGAGGACAGATGTGCAGTATTTT	CASKPRDRVRTDVQYF
TRBJ1-2	few	TRBD1	TRBV7-2	TGTGCCAGCAGCTTGGCAGGGGGCGGGTTGGATGGCTACACCTTC	CASSLAGGGLDGYTF
TRBJ2-7	-	TRBD1	TRBV7-9	TGTGCCAGCAGCCCCTGGACAGGGGGCCCTAGGGGGCCCTACGAGCAGTACTTC	CASSPWTGGPRGPYEQYF
TRBJ2-5	many	-	TRBV3-1	TGTGCCAGCAGCCAAGATTCCCGAGGCGAGACCCAGTACTTC	CASSQDSRGETQYF
TRBJ1-2	few	TRBD1	TRBV2	TGTGCCAGCAGTGTGACAGGGGATGGCTACACCTTC	CASSVTGDGYTF
TRBJ2-7	-	-	TRBV19	TGTGCCAGTAGTCGAGTTTCCGAGCAGTACTTC	CASSRVSEQYF
TRBJ2-7	-	TRBD1	TRBV7-6	TGTGCCAGCAGCTCCACAGGGGTGGTGGGTCGCTACGAGCAGTACTTC	CASSSTGVVGRYEQYF
TRBJ1-5	-	TRBD1	TRBV15	TGTGCCACGAAGACAGGGGACCAACGGGGCAATCAGCCCCAGCATTTT	CATKTGDQRGNQPQHF
TRBJ2-2	-	TRBD2	TRBV7-3	TGTGCCAGCAGCCCTCGAGCGGGGGGTGTGTACACCGGGGAGCTGTTTTTT	CASSPRAGGVYTGELFF
TRBJ2-7	-	-	TRBV2	TGTGCCACGGCCCGCAGGGCCTACGAGCAGTACTTC	CATARRAYEQYF